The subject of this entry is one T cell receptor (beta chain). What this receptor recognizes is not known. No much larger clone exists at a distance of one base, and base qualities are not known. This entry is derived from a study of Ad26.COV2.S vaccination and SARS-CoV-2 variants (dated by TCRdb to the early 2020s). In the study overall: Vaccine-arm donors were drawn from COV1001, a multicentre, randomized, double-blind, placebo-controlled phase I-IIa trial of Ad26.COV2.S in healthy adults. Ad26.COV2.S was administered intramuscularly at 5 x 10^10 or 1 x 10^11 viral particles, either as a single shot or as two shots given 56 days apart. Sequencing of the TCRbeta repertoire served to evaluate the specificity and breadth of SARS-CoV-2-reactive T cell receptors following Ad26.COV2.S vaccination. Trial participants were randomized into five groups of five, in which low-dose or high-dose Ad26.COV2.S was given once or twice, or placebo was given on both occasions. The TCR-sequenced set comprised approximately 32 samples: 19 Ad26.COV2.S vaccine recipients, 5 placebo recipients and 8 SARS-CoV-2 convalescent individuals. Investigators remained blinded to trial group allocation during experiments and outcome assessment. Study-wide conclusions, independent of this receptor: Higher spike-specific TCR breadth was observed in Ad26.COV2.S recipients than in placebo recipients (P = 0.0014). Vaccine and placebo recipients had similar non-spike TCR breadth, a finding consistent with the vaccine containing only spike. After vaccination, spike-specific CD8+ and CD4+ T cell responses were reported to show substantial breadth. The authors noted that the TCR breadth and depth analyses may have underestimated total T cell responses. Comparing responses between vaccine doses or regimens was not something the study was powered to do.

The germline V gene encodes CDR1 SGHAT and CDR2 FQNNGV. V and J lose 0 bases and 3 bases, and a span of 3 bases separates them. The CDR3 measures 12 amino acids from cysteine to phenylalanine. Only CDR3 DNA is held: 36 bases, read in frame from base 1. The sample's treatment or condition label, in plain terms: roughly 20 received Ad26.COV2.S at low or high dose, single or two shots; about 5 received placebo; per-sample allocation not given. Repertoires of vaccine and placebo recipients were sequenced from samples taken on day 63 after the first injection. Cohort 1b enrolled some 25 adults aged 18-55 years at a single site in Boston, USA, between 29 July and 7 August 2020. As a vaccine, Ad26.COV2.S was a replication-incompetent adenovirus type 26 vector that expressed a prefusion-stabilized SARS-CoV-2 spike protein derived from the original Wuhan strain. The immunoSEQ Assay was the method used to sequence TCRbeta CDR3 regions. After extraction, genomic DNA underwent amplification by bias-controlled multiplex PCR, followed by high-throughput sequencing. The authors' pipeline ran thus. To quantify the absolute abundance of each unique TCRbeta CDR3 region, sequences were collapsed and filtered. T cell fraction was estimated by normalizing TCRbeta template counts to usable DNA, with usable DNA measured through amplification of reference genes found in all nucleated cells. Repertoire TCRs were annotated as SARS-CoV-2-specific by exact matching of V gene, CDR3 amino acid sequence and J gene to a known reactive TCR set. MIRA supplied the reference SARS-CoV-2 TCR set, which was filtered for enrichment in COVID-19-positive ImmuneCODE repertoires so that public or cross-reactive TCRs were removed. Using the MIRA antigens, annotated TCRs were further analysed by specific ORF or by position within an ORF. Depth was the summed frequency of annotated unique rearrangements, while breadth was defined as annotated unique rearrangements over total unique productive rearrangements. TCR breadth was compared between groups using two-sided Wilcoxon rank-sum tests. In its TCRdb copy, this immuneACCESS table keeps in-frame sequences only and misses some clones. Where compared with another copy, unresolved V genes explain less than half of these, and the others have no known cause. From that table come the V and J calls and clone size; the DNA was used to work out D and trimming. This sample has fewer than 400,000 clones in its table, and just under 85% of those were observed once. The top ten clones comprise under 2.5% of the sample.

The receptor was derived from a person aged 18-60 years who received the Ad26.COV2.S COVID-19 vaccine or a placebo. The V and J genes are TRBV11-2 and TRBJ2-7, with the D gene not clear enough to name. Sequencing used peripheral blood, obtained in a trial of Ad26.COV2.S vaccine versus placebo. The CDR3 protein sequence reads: CASSLEDYEQYF. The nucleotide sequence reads TGTGCCAGCAGCTTAGAGGACTACGAGCAGTACTTC.